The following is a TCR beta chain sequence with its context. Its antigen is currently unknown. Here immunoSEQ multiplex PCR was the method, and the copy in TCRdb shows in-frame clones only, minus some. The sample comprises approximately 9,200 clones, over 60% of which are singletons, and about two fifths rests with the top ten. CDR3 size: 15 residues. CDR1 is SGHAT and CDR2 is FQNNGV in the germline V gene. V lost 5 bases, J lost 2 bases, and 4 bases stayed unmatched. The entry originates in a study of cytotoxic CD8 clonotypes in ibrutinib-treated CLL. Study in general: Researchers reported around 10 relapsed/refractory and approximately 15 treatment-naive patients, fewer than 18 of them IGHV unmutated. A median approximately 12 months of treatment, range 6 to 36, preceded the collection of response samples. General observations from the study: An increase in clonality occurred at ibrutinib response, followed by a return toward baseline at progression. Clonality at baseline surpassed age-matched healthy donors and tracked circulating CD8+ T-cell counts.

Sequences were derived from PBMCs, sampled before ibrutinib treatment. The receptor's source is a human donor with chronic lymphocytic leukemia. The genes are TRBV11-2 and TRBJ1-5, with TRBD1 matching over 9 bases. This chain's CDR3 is CASSPGQGGNQPQHF. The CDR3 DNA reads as TGTGCCAGCAGCCCGGGACAGGGAGGCAATCAGCCCCAGCATTTT.